This entry lists 11 T cell receptor beta chains sequenced from one sample in a study of cytomegalovirus exposure and HLA in healthy donors. The primer mix had 60 Vbeta and 13 Jbeta primers. The protocol was immunoSEQ multiplex PCR, while the TCRdb copy is restricted to in-frame clones and leaves out a portion. The sample yields around 85,000 clones, around 77% seen once. Sequencing was carried out using PBMCs. These receptors were obtained from a man aged 30 to 45 in good health and CMV-seronegative.

The chain couples TRBV9 to TRBJ2-3; 8 positions agree with TRBD1. CDR1 and CDR2 (germline): SGDLS, YYNGEE. There are 15 residues in the CDR3. With 2 bases clipped from V and 2 bases from J, the junction kept 4 bases outside the gene matches. The CDR3 bases are TGTGCCAGCAGCGTGTCGGGACAGGACACAGATACGCAGTATTTT. Its protein product is CASSVSGQDTDTQYF.

V is TRBV6-6 and J is TRBJ2-7; weak D call: TRBD1 (5 bases). The CDR3 sequence is 14 residues long. Trimming cost V 2 bases and J 5 bases, with 13 bases left between them. Germline-derived CDR1 and CDR2 are MNHNY and SVGAGI (reference sequence). CDR3 protein: CASSYTQGSHEQYF. In nucleotides, the CDR3 is TGTGCCAGCAGTTACACCCAGGGAAGCCACGAGCAGTACTTC.

This chain joins TRBV18 and TRBJ2-7; 13 bases fit TRBD2. Looked up from germline, CDR1 is KGHSH and CDR2 is LQKENI. The CDR3 is made up of 16 amino acids. V shed 5 bases and J 3 bases; nucleotides not matched to a gene: 7. CDR3 protein: CASSFSGLAGDYEQYF. CDR3 in DNA: TGTGCCAGCTCATTTTCAGGACTAGCGGGAGACTACGAGCAGTACTTC.

There are a few counts of this clone. V is TRBV6-1 and J is TRBJ2-3, with 7 bases matching TRBD1. There are 15 residues in the CDR3. V trimming: 3 bases; J trimming: 1 base; junction bases outside the gene matches: 4. The germline gives CDR1 MNHNS, CDR2 SASEGT. CDR3 coding DNA: TGTGCCAGCAGTGACTACGGACAGGGCACAGATACGCAGTATTTT. Encoded protein: CASSDYGQGTDTQYF.

The V gene is TRBV2, the J gene TRBJ2-2; TRBD1 aligns across 7 bases. CDR3 length: 13 amino acids. Germline CDR1 and CDR2: SNHLY and FYNNEI. V was clipped by 5 bases and J by 8 bases; unmatched bases: 5. CDR3 coding DNA: TGTGCCAGCAGTCCGACAGGGAGAGGGGAGCTGTTTTTT. It encodes CASSPTGRGELFF. Full variable domain (remainder filled in from reference TRBV2 and TRBJ2-2): EPEVTQTPSHQVTQMGQEVILRCVPISNHLYFYWYRQILGQKVEFLVSFYNNEISEKSEIFDDQFSVERPDGSNFTLKIRSTKLEDSAMYFCASSPTGRGELFFGEGSRLTVL.

The J gene is TRBJ2-7, the V gene TRBV5-1; D not certain. V gave up 7 bases and J gave up 3 bases, with 5 bases separating them. Germline-derived CDR1 and CDR2 are SGHRS and YFSETQ. This CDR3 has 10 residues. The CDR3: CASSSYEQYF. In DNA form, the CDR3 reads TGCGCCAGCTCCAGCTACGAGCAGTACTTC.

V and J are TRBV2 and TRBJ1-1; TRBD1 matches at 8 bases. Germline CDR1 reads SNHLY; CDR2 reads FYNNEI. V lost 6 bases to trimming and J lost 1 base; unmatched junction nucleotides: 4. The CDR3 contains 14 residues. CDR3 loop: CASRQDRENTEAFF. For the CDR3, the DNA is TGTGCCAGCAGGCAGGACAGGGAGAACACTGAAGCTTTCTTT.

The J gene is TRBJ2-1, the V gene TRBV11-2, with 7 positions matching TRBD2. The CDR3 extends over 16 amino acids. V was clipped by 6 bases and J by 3 bases; unmatched bases: 11. Germline-derived CDR1 and CDR2 are SGHAT and FQNNGV. The CDR3: CASRKPLGGIYNEQFF. CDR3 coding DNA: TGTGCCAGCAGGAAGCCTCTGGGGGGGATCTACAATGAGCAGTTCTTC.

The chain links TRBV21-1 to TRBJ2-7; the D call TRBD1 from the table was never checked on the DNA. TRBV21-1 is described as a pseudogene. The CDR3 consists of 15 residues. As DNA, the CDR3 is TGTGCCAGCAGCAACGGACAGGGGAAATCCTACGAGCAGTACTTC. Protein sequence: CASSNGQGKSYEQYF.

The rearrangement links TRBV7-3 to TRBJ2-1; 8 nucleotides agree with TRBD2. This CDR3 contains 12 residues. Germline trimming cut 5 bases from V and 9 bases from J; bases unmatched to any gene: 3. The germline gives CDR1 SGHTA, CDR2 FQGTGA. CDR3 loop: CASSAGGAEQFF. The CDR3 nucleotides are TGTGCCAGCAGCGCGGGGGGCGCTGAGCAGTTCTTC.

This clone has only a few counts. The V and J genes are TRBV10-3 and TRBJ1-4; D unclear. Germline assignment: CDR1 ENHRY and CDR2 SYGVKD. The CDR3 has 14 amino acids. Trimming stripped 2 bases from V and 3 bases from J, with 7 bases between. The CDR3, as DNA: TGTGCCATCAGTGAGGCAGGCCCTAATGAAAAACTGTTTTTT. Translation: CAISEAGPNEKLFF.